This TCR beta chain was obtained from a study of T cells in Graves' hyperthyroidism and ophthalmopathy. Patients were aged 18 to 65, had disease duration under 2 months, and had newly diagnosed hyperthyroidism. Authors of the study amplified TCR beta CDR3 regions from RNA transcripts. Primed by the HTBI set, a first-round RT-PCR was run on the TCR CDR3. TCRdb re-called the multiplex PCR reads with MiXCR, one entry per CDR3 protein. The profile covers a few hundred thousand distinct CDR3 sequences, with around 46% appearing a single time and more than 7% taken by the ten largest. The V segment lost 0 bases and the J segment 5 bases; nucleotides outside the gene matches: 11. Per the germline V gene, CDR1 is DFQATT and CDR2 is SNEGSKA (reference sequence). CDR3 length: 17 amino acids.

The sequencing sample was made of peripheral blood or thyroid tissue (not recorded which). The chain has TRBV20-1 and TRBJ2-5, with 11 positions matching TRBD2. This TCR came from a woman younger than 35 with Graves' hyperthyroidism. The CDR3: CSARDLLASGRWETQYF. CDR3 DNA: TGCAGTGCTAGAGACCTCCTGGCTAGCGGGAGGTGGGAGACCCAGTACTTC.